The 27 T cell receptor beta chains below come from one sample, sequenced in a study of regulatory T cells in long-lasting Graves disease. Arm-PCR of CDR3 regions with iRepertoire HTBI primers generated TCR beta libraries. TCRdb re-called the multiplex PCR reads with MiXCR, one entry per CDR3 protein. The table lists roughly 400,000 distinct CDR3 sequences, less than 25% of them singletons. Sample time point: persistent/refractory GD, antithyroid drugs over 5 years with positive TRAb. RNA isolated from PBMCs was used to make the TCR library. The sequencing used peripheral blood mononuclear cells (PBMCs), collected when the disease was refractory, from a patient treated with antithyroid drugs. These receptors were collected from a female donor with Graves disease.

Ten or more counts support this clonotype. Here the CDR3 DNA reads TGCAGTGCTAGTAACCCTCGCGGGAGCGTCTACGAGCAGTACTTC. This translates into CSASNPRGSVYEQYF. This chain joins TRBV20-1 and TRBJ2-7, with 7 bases that match TRBD2. Per germline, CDR1 DFQATT and CDR2 SNEGSKA (reference sequence). The CDR3 has 15 amino acids. J was trimmed by 3 bases and V by 3 bases; bases with no gene match: 11.

The rearrangement links TRBV6-1 to TRBJ2-3, with TRBD1 matching 9 bases. This CDR3 comprises 15 residues. V lost 8 bases and J lost 3; bases outside the gene matches: 9. From germline, CDR1 is MNHNS and CDR2 SASEGT. The CDR3 DNA is TGTGCCAGCGGGCCGGGACAGGGTGTAACAGATACGCAGTATTTT. It is translated as CASGPGQGVTDTQYF.

In its sample, this clonotype was seen many times. The chain carries TRBV7-2 and TRBJ1-3, with D unclear. Deletions cut 4 bases from V and 3 bases from J, with 4 bases between. This CDR3 is 12 amino acids long. Germline CDR1 reads SGHTA; CDR2 reads FQGNSA. The CDR3: CASSSFGNTIYF. The CDR3 coding sequence is TGTGCCAGCAGCTCGTTTGGAAACACCATATATTTT.

This clonotype showed up many times. This chain uses TRBV18 with TRBJ2-7, with 10 nucleotides matching TRBD2. CDR1 is KGHSH, CDR2 LQKENI, per germline. The V segment lost 4 bases and the J segment 1 base; nucleotides outside the gene matches: 4. The CDR3 is made up of 15 amino acids. The DNA of the CDR3 is TGTGCCAGCTCACTAAAGCGGGAGGGGTCCTACGAGCAGTACTTC. Its protein is CASSLKREGSYEQYF. Variable domain in full (rest from reference TRBV18 and TRBJ2-7): NAGVMQNPRHLVRRRGQEARLRCSPMKGHSHVYWYRQLPEEGLKFMVYLQKENIIDESGMPKERFSAEFPKEGPSILRIQQVVRGDSAAYFCASSLKREGSYEQYFGPGTRLTVT.

There are many counts of this clonotype. V is TRBV10-3 and J is TRBJ1-5; D ambiguous. The CDR3 runs 13 residues. The ends were cut back, 2 bases at V and 0 bases at J, with 2 bases in the middle. Per germline, CDR1 ENHRY and CDR2 SYGVKD. The CDR3 spells CAISEISNQPQHF. The CDR3, as DNA: TGTGCCATCAGTGAGATTAGCAATCAGCCCCAGCATTTT.

This clonotype has at least ten counts. The rearrangement uses TRBV15 and TRBJ1-5; 8 bases map to TRBD1. V was pared by 0 bases and J by 8 bases, with 3 bases of the junction left unmatched. The CDR3 covers 14 residues. The V gene's germline CDR1 is LNHNV and CDR2 YYDKDF (reference sequence). CDR3 in amino acids: CATSRDLTGEPQHF. CDR3 bases: TGTGCCACCAGCAGAGATTTGACAGGGGAGCCCCAGCATTTT.

This clonotype was detected only a few times. The J gene is TRBJ1-1, the V gene TRBV20-1; no clear D gene. The germline V gene encodes CDR1 DFQATT and CDR2 SNEGSKA (reference sequence). This CDR3 is 10 amino acids long. V dropped 5 bases and J dropped 10 bases, with 11 bases sitting between them. CDR3 amino acids: CSALLSAAFF. CDR3 DNA sequence: TGCAGTGCTCTACTATCGGCAGCTTTCTTT.

The genes are TRBV19 and TRBJ2-7, with D possibly being TRBD1 or TRBD2 (5 bases each). CDR1 is LNHDA and CDR2 is SQIVND in the germline V gene (reference sequence). CDR3 length: 17 residues. Trimming left V 2 bases short and J 3 bases short, with 20 bases between. CDR3 bases: TGTGCCAGTAGTATATCCCCGGCAGGGTTGGGGGACTACGAGCAGTACTTC. Amino acid sequence: CASSISPAGLGDYEQYF.

In its sample, this clonotype was seen many times. The genes are TRBV7-2 and TRBJ2-2; 8 bases match TRBD2. With V trimmed by 5 bases and J by 2 bases, 4 bases remained unmatched. CDR1 SGHTA and CDR2 FQGNSA come from the germline V gene. The CDR3 totals 15 residues. CDR3 amino acids: CASSRLAPNTGELFF. The CDR3 region has the DNA TGTGCCAGCAGCCGACTAGCGCCAAACACCGGGGAGCTGTTTTTT. Full variable domain (rest looked up from reference TRBV7-2 and TRBJ2-2): GAGVSQSPSNKVTEKGKDVELRCDPISGHTALYWYRQSLGQGLEFLIYFQGNSAPDKSGLPSDRFSAERTGGSVSTLTIQRTQQEDSAVYLCASSRLAPNTGELFFGEGSRLTVL.

With regard to this clonotype: An end of the junction does not agree with germline; a read error may underlie this. The chain recombines TRBV15 with TRBJ1-5; unclear D gene. This CDR3 comprises 15 residues. The V gene's germline CDR1 is LNHNV and CDR2 YYDKDF (reference sequence). As DNA, the CDR3 is TGTACCACCAGCAGAGGTGTCTCCGGCAATCAGCCCCAGCATTTT. It specifies CTTSRGVSGNQPQHF.

This clonotype was counted only a few times. This chain links TRBV29-1 with TRBJ2-7; D unresolved. The V gene's germline CDR1 is SQVTM and CDR2 ANQGSEA. The CDR3 has 12 residues. V was trimmed by 3 bases and J by 1 base, leaving 7 bases between them. CDR3 sequence (DNA): TGCAGCGTTGATGATGGTTCCTACGAGCAGTACTTC. It yields the protein CSVDDGSYEQYF.

V usage is TRBV18 and J usage is TRBJ2-1; 11 positions match TRBD1. Germline CDR1 is KGHSH and CDR2 is LQKENI. The CDR3 has 15 amino acids. The V and J ends lost 3 bases and 10 bases, in that order; junction bases with no gene match: 8. The CDR3 sequence is CASSPNPGTGGEQFF. CDR3 DNA: TGTGCCAGCTCACCGAATCCCGGGACAGGGGGAGAGCAGTTCTTC.

This clonotype was recorded a few times. The chain carries TRBV2 and TRBJ2-1, with TRBD1 as a possible D gene (6 bases). Germline V lookup: CDR1 SNHLY, CDR2 FYNNEI. With 10 bases removed from V and 2 bases from J, the gap between germline ends came to 12 bases. This CDR3 spans 13 amino acids. The CDR3 protein is CATRTVTYNEQFF. The CDR3 region has the DNA TGTGCCACCAGGACAGTTACCTACAATGAGCAGTTCTTC.

The chain has TRBV6-5 and TRBJ2-3, with D maybe TRBD1 (6 bases). V lost 3 bases to trimming and J lost 4 bases, with 14 bases between them. The CDR3 spans 15 residues. Germline assignment: CDR1 MNHEY and CDR2 SVGAGI. CDR3 in DNA: TGTGCCAGCAGTTATGGGCAGGGGATCGCAGATACGCAGTATTTT. It specifies CASSYGQGIADTQYF.

This clonotype came up a few times. The chain couples TRBV7-3 to TRBJ2-2; TRBD2 is a possible D gene (6 bases). Germline V gives CDR1 SGHTA, CDR2 FQGTGA. V lost 3 bases and J lost 6, with 11 bases in between. There are 14 residues in the CDR3. In DNA form, the CDR3 reads TGTGCCAGCAGCTTCTCTACTAGCCCCGGGGAGCTGTTTTTT. It is translated as CASSFSTSPGELFF.

The chain couples TRBV7-2 to TRBJ2-7, with 8 nucleotides matching TRBD2. The CDR3 runs 16 residues. Losses at the gene ends were 5 bases for V and 0 bases for J; bases not matched to a gene: 9. CDR1 and CDR2 (germline): SGHTA, FQGNSA. The CDR3 is CASSLRGSGNSYEQYF. The CDR3 DNA follows: TGTGCCAGCAGCCTCCGGGGTAGCGGGAACTCCTACGAGCAGTACTTC.

This clonotype was counted many times. V is TRBV18 and J is TRBJ2-5; D not resolved. CDR3 size: 15 residues. The ends were cut back, 3 bases at V and 0 bases at J, with 11 bases in the middle. CDR1 KGHSH and CDR2 LQKENI come from the germline V gene. CDR3 DNA sequence: TGTGCCAGCTCACCGCTGACATCGTACCAAGAGACCCAGTACTTC. Protein sequence: CASSPLTSYQETQYF.

V is TRBV28 and J is TRBJ2-1; D possibly corresponds to TRBD2 (5 bases). CDR3 length equals 14 residues. Looked up from germline, CDR1 is MDHEN and CDR2 is SYDVKM. V was shortened by 6 bases and J by 5 bases, with 14 bases between the two germline ends. The DNA of the CDR3 is TGTGCCAGCAGCACGGGGTACGGAAACAATGAGCAGTTCTTC. This encodes CASSTGYGNNEQFF.

The CDR3 sequence is CASSQAGLNTGELFF. The CDR3 DNA sequence: TGTGCCAGCAGCCAAGCAGGACTGAACACCGGGGAGCTGTTTTTT. This rearrangement joins TRBV3-1 to TRBJ2-2, with a possible D match to TRBD2 (5 bases). Germline CDR1 reads LGHDT; CDR2 reads YNNKEL (reference sequence). The V end lost 1 base, the J end lost 1 base, and 7 bases lay between the germline ends. The CDR3 sequence is 15 residues long.

This chain connects TRBV28 to TRBJ1-4; D is undetermined. Germline CDR1 and CDR2: MDHEN and SYDVKM. V lost 3 bases and J lost 0, with 14 bases in between. The CDR3 has 17 amino acids. CDR3 DNA: TGTGCCAGCAGTTTGGAAGGTACACCTGCAACTAATGAAAAACTGTTTTTT. Protein sequence: CASSLEGTPATNEKLFF. Supplemented by reference TRBV28 and TRBJ1-4, the full variable domain reads DVKVTQSSRYLVKRTGEKVFLECVQDMDHENMFWYRQDPGLGLRLIYFSYDVKMKEKGDIPEGYSVSREKKERFSLILESASTNQTSMYLCASSLEGTPATNEKLFFGSGTQLSVL.

The chain couples TRBV7-2 to TRBJ2-7; a weak D match, TRBD2 (7 bases). The CDR3 is made up of 15 amino acids. Trimming took off 1 base at V and 3 bases at J, with 13 bases between the two ends. CDR1 is SGHTA, CDR2 FQGNSA, per germline. The CDR3 reads CASSLGGGPIYEQYF. CDR3 bases: TGTGCCAGCAGCTTAGGGGGGGGGCCTATCTACGAGCAGTACTTC.

This clonotype occurred a few times. One end of the junction varies from germline; a read error may be responsible. The chain joins TRBV12-5 to TRBJ2-7, with unresolved D. Germline CDR1 LGHNT, CDR2 FRNRAP. This CDR3 contains 11 residues. The CDR3 nucleotides read TGTGCTAGTGGTTCTATCTACGAGCAGTGCTTC. Residues: CASGSIYEQCF.

Turning to this clonotype: The junction differs from germline at one of its ends, possibly a read error. This chain links TRBV6-1 with TRBJ2-7; D is possibly TRBD1 or TRBD2 (5 bases each). Germline V CDR1 and CDR2: MNHNS, SASEGT. This CDR3 spans 15 amino acids. The CDR3 nucleotides read TGTGCCAGCAGACCTCAAATCGGGGCGTCCTACGAGCCGTACTTC. Its translation is CASRPQIGASYEPYF.

The chain joins TRBV12-3 or TRBV12-4 to TRBJ1-5; D uncertain. V was trimmed by 1 base and J by 4 bases, leaving 11 bases between them. The CDR3 contains 15 residues. In nucleotides, the CDR3 is TGTGCCAGCAGTTTAGGGGCGGTTCCGAATCAGCCCCAGCATTTT. Translated, it gives CASSLGAVPNQPQHF.

On this clonotype itself: With only one base between it and a far larger clone, this is likely a read error. The chain links TRBV7-9 to TRBJ2-5; tentatively, D is TRBD1 (6 bases). CDR3 length: 14 amino acids. Germline lookup yields CDR1 SEHNR and CDR2 FQNEAQ (reference sequence). The CDR3 is CAGSVGTPQETQYF. The DNA of the CDR3 is TGTGCCGGCAGCGTAGGGACACCTCAAGAGACCCAGTACTTC.

The DNA of the CDR3 is TGTGCCAGCAGTGATGGGCAGGGTGGCGGGGAGCTGTTTTTT. It translates to CASSDGQGGGELFF. The V and J genes are TRBV6-2 or TRBV6-3 and TRBJ2-2; D perhaps matches TRBD1 (5 bases). CDR1 MNHEY and CDR2 SVGEGT come from the germline V gene. The CDR3 is made up of 14 amino acids. V was cut by 5 bases and J by 7 bases, with 14 bases left in between.

About this clonotype: A read error may produce the germline difference seen at one junction end. The chain uses TRBV6-5 and TRBJ2-7, with D unclear. CDR3 length: 13 residues. Looked up from germline, CDR1 is MNHEY and CDR2 is SVGAGI. CDR3 coding DNA: TGTGCCAGCAGTTACGGTCCGGACGCAACCGCCAGATTC. Translation: CASSYGPDATARF.